This T cell receptor beta chain appears in the sequencing data of a study of shared clonotypes between healthy human individuals. Sequencing used immunoSEQ multiplex PCR; TCRdb keeps in-frame clones, though not all of them. The sample holds around 750,000 clones; roughly 70% are singletons and the top ten take approximately 1.8%. Recent vaccinations or acute infections were absent in the healthy HIV-negative adult donors. The split of CD4+ cells yielded CD45RA+ naive and CD45RA-negative memory subsets. This clone was seen more than once but under ten times. Sequenced input: memory CD4+ T cells sorted from blood. This sample's subset: CD45RA-negative fraction. This clonotype was sampled from a woman in her twenties or thirties in good health.

CDR3 sequence: CASRVAGKNTGELFF. DNA for the CDR3: TGTGCCAGCAGGGTAGCGGGGAAGAACACCGGGGAGCTGTTTTTT. The chain joins TRBV28 to TRBJ2-2, with 8 bases matching TRBD2. This CDR3 comprises 15 residues. CDR1 MDHEN and CDR2 SYDVKM come from the germline V gene. Trimming at V came to 6 bases and at J to 1 base, leaving 4 bases not matched to a gene.